The 9 T cell receptor beta chains below all came from one sample that was sequenced in a study of cytomegalovirus exposure and HLA in healthy donors. Researchers ran the PCR with 60 Vbeta and 13 Jbeta primers. The repertoire was sequenced with immunoSEQ multiplex PCR; TCRdb's copy has only in-frame clones and lacks some. This table has 100,000 or so clones, around 80% appearing once. Sequencing was performed on PBMCs. The receptor set was obtained from a man aged 40-49 years in good health and CMV-seronegative.

This clone is a singleton in its sample. The chain combines TRBV28 with TRBJ2-5; 12 bases are a match to TRBD2. The germline V gene encodes CDR1 MDHEN and CDR2 SYDVKM. V shed 4 bases, J shed 2 bases, and the junction held 8 bases outside the gene matches. The CDR3 covers 17 residues. The CDR3 bases are TGTGCCAGCAGTTCACTAGCGGGGGGCCAAACGCAAGAGACCCAGTACTTC. This codes for CASSSLAGGQTQETQYF.

The chain employs TRBV5-4 and TRBJ1-6; 7 positions match TRBD1. The CDR3 length is 15 residues. Germline V gene sequence: CDR1 SGHNT, CDR2 YYREEE (reference sequence). Trimming took 3 bases from V and 6 from J; bases not matched to a gene: 6. CDR3 residues: CASSSNRDSNSPLHF. CDR3 nucleotide sequence: TGTGCCAGCAGCTCCAACCGGGACAGTAATTCACCCCTCCACTTT.

The chain combines TRBV9 with TRBJ2-5; tentative D call: TRBD1 (5 bases). Trimming removed 4 bases from V and 1 base from J, with 14 bases in between. From germline, CDR1 is SGDLS and CDR2 YYNGEE. CDR3 length: 15 amino acids. The chain's CDR3 is CASSPRGQFQETQYF. In DNA, the CDR3 is TGTGCCAGCAGCCCAAGGGGTCAGTTCCAAGAGACCCAGTACTTC.

J is TRBJ1-6 and V is TRBV5-1; a weak D match, TRBD1 (5 bases). Trimming took off 1 base at V and 8 bases at J, with 13 bases between the two ends. This CDR3 comprises 15 residues. The germline CDR1 and CDR2 sequences are SGHRS and YFSETQ. Here the CDR3 reads CASSLSGGRDSPLHF. In DNA, the CDR3 is TGCGCCAGCAGCTTGTCCGGGGGGAGGGATTCACCCCTCCACTTT.

The chain couples TRBV14 to TRBJ1-4; 10 bases align to TRBD1. After removal of 4 bases from V and 5 bases from J, the junction contained 4 bases not matched to a gene. From germline, CDR1 is SGHDN and CDR2 FVKESK. The CDR3 extends over 15 amino acids. The CDR3 protein is CASSPRTGGNEKLFF. The CDR3 coding sequence is TGTGCCAGCAGCCCGAGGACAGGGGGGAATGAAAAACTGTTTTTT.

This sequence joins TRBV27 and TRBJ2-5, with TRBD1 identical over 8 bases. The last part of the DNA fits TRBJ2-7 better; the J call may be wrong. Germline-derived CDR1 and CDR2 are MNHEY and SMNVEV (reference sequence). The CDR3 covers 15 residues. CDR3 sequence reads: CASSLYGTGPYEQYF. The CDR3 nucleotides are TGTGCCAGCAGTTTATACGGGACAGGCCCCTACGAGCAGTACTTC.

This clone was found a few times. This chain connects TRBV29-1 to TRBJ2-3; 11 bases align to TRBD2. The V gene end was trimmed by 0 bases and the J gene end by 0 bases; junction bases not matched to a gene: 11. CDR3 length: 19 amino acids. Germline V CDR1 and CDR2: SQVTM, ANQGSEA. The CDR3: CSVEDLASGGSSSTDTQYF. The CDR3 nucleotides are TGCAGCGTTGAAGATCTCGCTAGCGGGGGGTCCTCTAGCACAGATACGCAGTATTTT.

V gene TRBV6-5 combines with J gene TRBJ1-2; no clear D. Germline V lookup: CDR1 MNHEY, CDR2 SVGAGI. Trimming left V 2 bases short and J 3 bases short, with 10 bases between. This CDR3 is 14 amino acids long. The CDR3 region has the DNA TGTGCCAGCAGTTACGAGGGCGCCCACTATGGCTACACCTTC. Its protein product is CASSYEGAHYGYTF.

This clone was seen only a few times. This chain links TRBV5-6 with TRBJ1-1; TRBD1 aligns across 7 bases. The CDR3 is made up of 14 amino acids. Germline trimming cut 2 bases from V and 5 bases from J; bases unmatched to any gene: 6. Germline V gives CDR1 SGHDT, CDR2 YYEEEE. The CDR3 is CASSFGRGRTEAFF. As DNA, the CDR3 is TGTGCCAGCAGCTTCGGCAGGGGGAGAACTGAAGCTTTCTTT.